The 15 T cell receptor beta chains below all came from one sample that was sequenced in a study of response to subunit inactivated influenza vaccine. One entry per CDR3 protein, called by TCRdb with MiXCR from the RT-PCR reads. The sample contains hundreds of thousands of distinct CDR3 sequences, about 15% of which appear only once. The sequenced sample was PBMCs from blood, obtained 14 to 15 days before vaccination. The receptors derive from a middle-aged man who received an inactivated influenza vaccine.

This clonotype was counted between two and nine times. CDR3 protein: CASNRDSPMNTEAFF. The CDR3 DNA is TGTGCCAGCAACCGGGACAGCCCTATGAACACTGAAGCTTTCTTT. This sequence joins TRBV2 and TRBJ1-1; 7 nucleotides align to TRBD1. Germline CDR1 reads SNHLY; CDR2 reads FYNNEI. This CDR3 region has 15 residues. The V gene end was trimmed by 7 bases and the J gene end by 0 bases; junction bases not matched to a gene: 8.

The CDR3 region has the DNA TGTGCCAGCAGCTTAGGGTACCCCGGGGAGCTGTTTTTT. Protein product: CASSLGYPGELFF. The chain combines TRBV7-2 with TRBJ2-2, with D unresolved. The CDR3 is made up of 13 amino acids. Trimming left V 1 base short and J 6 bases short, with 6 bases between. Germline assignment: CDR1 SGHTA and CDR2 FQGNSA.

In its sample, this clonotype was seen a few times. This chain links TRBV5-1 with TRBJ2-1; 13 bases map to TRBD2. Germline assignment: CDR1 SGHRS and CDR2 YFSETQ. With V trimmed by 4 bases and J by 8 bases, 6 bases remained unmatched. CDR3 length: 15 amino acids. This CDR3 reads CASSTLLAGGDEQFF. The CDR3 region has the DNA TGCGCCAGCAGCACCTTACTAGCGGGAGGGGATGAGCAGTTCTTC.

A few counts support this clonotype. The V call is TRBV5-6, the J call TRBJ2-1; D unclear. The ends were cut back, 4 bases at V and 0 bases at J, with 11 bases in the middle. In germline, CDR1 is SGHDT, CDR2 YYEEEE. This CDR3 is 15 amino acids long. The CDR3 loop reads CASSQAVSSYNEQFF. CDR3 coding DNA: TGTGCCAGCAGCCAGGCAGTTAGCTCCTACAATGAGCAGTTCTTC.

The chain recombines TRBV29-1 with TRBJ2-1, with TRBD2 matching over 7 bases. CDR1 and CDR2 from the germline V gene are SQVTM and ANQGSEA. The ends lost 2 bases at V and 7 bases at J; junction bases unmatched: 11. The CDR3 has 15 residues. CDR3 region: CSVEPHQRDRNEQFF. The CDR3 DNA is TGCAGCGTTGAACCCCATCAGCGGGATAGGAATGAGCAGTTCTTC.

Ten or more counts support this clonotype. For the CDR3, the DNA is TGTGCCAGCACCACCGGGACAGCCTCAAACATTCAGTACTTC. Translation: CASTTGTASNIQYF. This chain uses TRBV2 with TRBJ2-4, with 7 bases matching TRBD1. The junction had 9 bases not matched to a gene; V was cut back by 7 bases and J by 6 bases. Germline CDR1 and CDR2: SNHLY and FYNNEI. The length of the CDR3 is 14 residues.

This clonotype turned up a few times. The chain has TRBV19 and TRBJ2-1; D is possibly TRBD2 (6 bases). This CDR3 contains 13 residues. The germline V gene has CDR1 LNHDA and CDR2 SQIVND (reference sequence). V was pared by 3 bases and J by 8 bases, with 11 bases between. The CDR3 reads CASSMRRADEQFF. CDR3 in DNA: TGTGCCAGTAGTATGAGGAGGGCGGATGAGCAGTTCTTC.

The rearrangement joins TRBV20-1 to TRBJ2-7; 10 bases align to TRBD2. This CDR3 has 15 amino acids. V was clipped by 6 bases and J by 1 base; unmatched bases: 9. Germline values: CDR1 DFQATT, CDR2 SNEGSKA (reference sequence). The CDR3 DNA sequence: TGCAGTGCCCGAGCCTCTAGCGGGAGTTCCTACGAGCAGTACTTC. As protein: CSARASSGSSYEQYF.

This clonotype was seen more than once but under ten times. The CDR3 nucleotides are TGTGCCAGCAGTCGAACCATGAACACTGAAGCTTTCTTT. It translates to CASSRTMNTEAFF. J is TRBJ1-1 and V is TRBV6-1; D not certain. This CDR3 is built from 13 residues. The germline V and J ends were trimmed by 5 bases and 0 bases, with 7 bases remaining between them. CDR1 and CDR2 from the germline V gene are MNHNS and SASEGT.

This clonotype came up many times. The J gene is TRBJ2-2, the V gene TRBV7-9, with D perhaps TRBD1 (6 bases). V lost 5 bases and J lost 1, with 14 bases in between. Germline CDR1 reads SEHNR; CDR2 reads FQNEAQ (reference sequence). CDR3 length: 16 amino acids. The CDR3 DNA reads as TGTGCCAGCAGCCAATGGGCAGGGGTGAACACCGGGGAGCTGTTTTTT. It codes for CASSQWAGVNTGELFF.

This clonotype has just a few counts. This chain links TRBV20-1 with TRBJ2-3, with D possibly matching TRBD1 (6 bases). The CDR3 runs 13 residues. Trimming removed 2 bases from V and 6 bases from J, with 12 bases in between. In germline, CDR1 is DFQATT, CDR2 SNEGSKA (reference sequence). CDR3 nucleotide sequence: TGCAGTGCTAGAAGGGGACAATCGGATACGCAGTATTTT. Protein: CSARRGQSDTQYF.

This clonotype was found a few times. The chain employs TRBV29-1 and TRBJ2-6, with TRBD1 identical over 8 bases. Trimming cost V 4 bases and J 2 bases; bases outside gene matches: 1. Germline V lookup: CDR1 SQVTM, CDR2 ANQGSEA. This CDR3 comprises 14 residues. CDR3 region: CSVAQGAGANVLTF. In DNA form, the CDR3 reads TGCAGCGTTGCACAGGGGGCTGGGGCCAACGTCCTGACTTTC. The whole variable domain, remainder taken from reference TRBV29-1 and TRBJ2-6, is SAVISQKPSRDICQRGTSLTIQCQVDSQVTMMFWYRQQPGQSLTLIATANQGSEATYESGFVIDKFPISRPNLTFSTLTVSNMSPEDSSIYLCSVAQGAGANVLTFGAGSRLTVL.

The CDR3 protein is CATSSEGFGEKLFF. CDR3 DNA: TGTGCCACCAGCAGTGAAGGGTTTGGCGAAAAACTGTTTTTT. V and J are TRBV15 and TRBJ1-4; no firm D call. CDR3 length: 14 residues. Germline CDR1 LNHNV, CDR2 YYDKDF (reference sequence). Trimming pared 3 bases from V and 8 bases from J, leaving 13 bases between.

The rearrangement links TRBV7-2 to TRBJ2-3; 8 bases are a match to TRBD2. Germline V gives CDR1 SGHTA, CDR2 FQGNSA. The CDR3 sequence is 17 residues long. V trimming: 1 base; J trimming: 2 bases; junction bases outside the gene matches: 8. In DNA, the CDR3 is TGTGCCAGCAGCTTAGTGGTCGAGCGGGGGTTCACAGATACGCAGTATTTT. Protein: CASSLVVERGFTDTQYF.

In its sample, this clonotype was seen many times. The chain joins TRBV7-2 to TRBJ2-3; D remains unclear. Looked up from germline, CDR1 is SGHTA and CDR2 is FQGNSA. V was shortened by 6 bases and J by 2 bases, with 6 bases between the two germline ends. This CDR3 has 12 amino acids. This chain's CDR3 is CASSSYTDTQYF. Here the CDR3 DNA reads TGTGCCAGCAGTTCGTACACAGATACGCAGTATTTT.